Listed here is a single TCR beta chain. The sample comes from a study of T cell changes during pregnancy in multiple sclerosis. The CDR3 sequence is 12 residues long. Germline V gives CDR1 LNHDA, CDR2 SQIVND (reference sequence). The ends were cut back, 5 bases at V and 0 bases at J, with 4 bases in the middle. Sequencing was performed with immunoSEQ multiplex PCR; in TCRdb, only in-frame clones are kept and a portion is missing. The sample consists of about 44,000 clones, roughly nine tenths of them appearing once. This clonotype was obtained from a female donor with multiple sclerosis, enrolled in a pregnancy study. V usage is TRBV19 and J usage is TRBJ1-2; D uncertain. The sequenced sample was CD4+ T cells from peripheral blood mononuclear cells, obtained after pregnancy. The CDR3 sequence is CASSPANYGYTF. The CDR3 nucleotides are TGTGCCAGTAGTCCGGCTAACTATGGCTACACCTTC.